One and the same sample provided the 28 T cell receptor beta chains below, sequenced in a study of T cell responses to AZD1222 COVID-19 vaccine. Generated by immunoSEQ multiplex PCR, the TCRdb table keeps only in-frame clones and is missing some. The data contain tens of thousands of clones, roughly 84% of them singletons. The sequencing here drew on peripheral blood, taken on day 0 of MenACWY control vaccination. These receptors originate from an adult in good health.

V and J are TRBV12-3 or TRBV12-4 and TRBJ1-5; the D gene is possibly TRBD1 (5 bases). CDR3 length: 13 residues. Trimming took 6 bases from V and 1 from J, leaving 7 bases between them. CDR3 region: CASRRQSNQPQHF. The CDR3 bases are TGTGCCAGCAGGAGACAGAGCAATCAGCCCCAGCATTTT.

The genes are TRBV7-9 and TRBJ2-3; D is possibly TRBD1 (6 bases). V lost 5 bases to trimming and J lost 7 bases, with 10 bases between them. Germline CDR1 SEHNR, CDR2 FQNEAQ (reference sequence). The CDR3 has 12 residues. CDR3 protein: CASSQGTHTQYF. Here the CDR3 DNA reads TGTGCCAGCAGCCAGGGGACACATACGCAGTATTTT.

V and J are TRBV7-2 and TRBJ1-4; D unclear. This CDR3 is 13 amino acids long. The germline V and J ends were trimmed by 5 bases and 8 bases, with 12 bases remaining between them. Germline V CDR1 and CDR2: SGHTA, FQGNSA. DNA of the CDR3: TGTGCCAGCAGCGATCAGATCGGGGAAAAACTGTTTTTT. This encodes CASSDQIGEKLFF.

The V gene is TRBV7-9, the J gene TRBJ1-2; 8 nucleotides line up with TRBD1. Looked up from germline, CDR1 is SEHNR and CDR2 is FQNEAQ (reference sequence). V shed 11 bases and J 2 bases; nucleotides not matched to a gene: 4. This CDR3 has 12 residues. CDR3 region: CAGQGNNYGYTF. The CDR3 nucleotides are TGTGCCGGACAGGGCAACAACTATGGCTACACCTTC. Complete variable domain (other parts from reference TRBV7-9 and TRBJ1-2): DTGVSQNPRHKITKRGQNVTFRCDPISEHNRLYWYRQTLGQGPEFLTYFQNEAQLEKSRLLSDRFSAERPKGSFSTLEIQRTEQGDSAMYLCAGQGNNYGYTFGSGTRLTVV.

The table lists this clone with a few counts. The J gene is TRBJ2-1, the V gene TRBV5-4; either TRBD1 or TRBD2 may supply D (5 bases each). In germline, CDR1 is SGHNT, CDR2 YYREEE (reference sequence). V was trimmed by 1 base and J by 7 bases, leaving 12 bases between them. This CDR3 has 14 amino acids. As DNA, the CDR3 is TGTGCCAGCAGCTTGCAGGGATCGGGGAATGAGCAGTTCTTC. Its protein is CASSLQGSGNEQFF. Combining the CDR3 with reference TRBV5-4 and TRBJ2-1 gives the whole variable domain ETGVTQSPTHLIKTRGQQVTLRCSSQSGHNTVSWYQQALGQGPQFIFQYYREEENGRGNFPPRFSGLQFPNYSSELNVNALELDDSALYLCASSLQGSGNEQFFGPGTRLTVL.

Only one count was recorded for this clone. This chain connects TRBV30 to TRBJ1-2; D is unresolved. Per germline, CDR1 GTSNPN and CDR2 SVGIG (reference sequence). The CDR3 loop spans 12 amino acids. V lost 3 bases and J 3 bases, leaving 8 bases between the germline ends. CDR3 sequence reads: CAWSLDYYGYTF. As DNA, the CDR3 is TGTGCCTGGAGCCTTGACTACTATGGCTACACCTTC.

The rearrangement links TRBV13 to TRBJ2-4; D is undetermined. The germline V and J ends were trimmed by 5 bases and 5 bases, with 19 bases remaining between them. Germline assignment: CDR1 PRHDT and CDR2 FYEKMQ (reference sequence). The CDR3 extends over 16 amino acids. CDR3 sequence reads: CASSPSRPDGQNIQYF. Written as DNA, the CDR3 is TGTGCCAGCAGCCCCAGCCGACCGGACGGTCAAAACATTCAGTACTTC. Variable domain in full (rest from reference TRBV13 and TRBJ2-4): AAGVIQSPRHLIKEKRETATLKCYPIPRHDTVYWYQQGPGQDPQFLISFYEKMQSDKGSIPDRFSAQQFSDYHSELNMSSLELGDSALYFCASSPSRPDGQNIQYFGAGTRLSVL.

The rearrangement links TRBV27 to TRBJ2-7; no definite D call. Germline V gives CDR1 MNHEY, CDR2 SMNVEV (reference sequence). V lost 0 bases, J lost 5 bases, and 2 bases lay in between. This CDR3 has 11 amino acids. The CDR3, as DNA: TGTGCCAGCAGTTTATCCAACGAGCAGTACGTC. This gives the protein CASSLSNEQYV.

V usage is TRBV10-3 and J usage is TRBJ1-1; TRBD1 matches 11 bases. The trim removed 4 bases at V and 10 bases at J, leaving 2 bases unmatched. This CDR3 contains 12 residues. CDR1 and CDR2 (germline): ENHRY, SYGVKD. CDR3 residues: CAISAGTGGAFF. Here the CDR3 DNA reads TGTGCCATCAGTGCTGGGACAGGGGGAGCTTTCTTT.

The chain uses TRBV27 and TRBJ2-1, with D possibly matching TRBD2 (5 bases). V was trimmed by 2 bases and J by 0 bases, leaving 11 bases between them. This CDR3 region has 16 residues. CDR1 MNHEY and CDR2 SMNVEV come from the germline V gene (reference sequence). The CDR3 nucleotides are TGTGCCAGCAGTTTACGACTACCCTCCTCCTACAATGAGCAGTTCTTC. Translating gives CASSLRLPSSYNEQFF.

This chain joins TRBV10-3 and TRBJ2-7, with D unresolved. The germline V gene has CDR1 ENHRY and CDR2 SYGVKD. Between the trimmed V and J ends, which lost 0 bases and 6 bases, there was a span of 12 bases. The CDR3 length is 14 residues. CDR3 region: CAISESHTGSEQYV. The CDR3 bases are TGTGCCATCAGTGAGTCCCATACCGGGTCCGAGCAGTACGTC.

The chain couples TRBV6-6 to TRBJ1-4, with D hard to call. Trimming removed 7 bases from V and 4 bases from J, with 10 bases in between. The length of the CDR3 is 13 residues. Germline CDR1 MNHNY, CDR2 SVGAGI (reference sequence). DNA of the CDR3: TGTGCCAGCATGGTCGGGAATAATGAAAAACTGTTTTTT. Protein sequence: CASMVGNNEKLFF.

This clone was observed a few times. This chain joins TRBV25-1 and TRBJ1-5, with TRBD1 matching 8 bases. CDR3 length: 15 amino acids. After removal of 4 bases from V and 4 bases from J, the junction contained 6 bases not matched to a gene. Germline V gene lookup returns CDR1 MGHDK and CDR2 SYGVNS. CDR3 nucleotide sequence: TGTGCCAGCAGTGCCACAGGGGGGAAAAATCAGCCCCAGCATTTT. This gives the protein CASSATGGKNQPQHF. The full variable domain, completed using reference TRBV25-1 and TRBJ1-5, is EADIYQTPRYLVIGTGKKITLECSQTMGHDKMYWYQQDPGMELHLIHYSYGVNSTEKGDLSSESTVSRIRTEHFPLTLESARPSHTSQYLCASSATGGKNQPQHFGDGTRLSIL.

The CDR3 region has the DNA TGTGCCAGCAGCCAACGGGAACAGGCGAACACTGAAGCTTTCTTT. Encoded protein: CASSQREQANTEAFF. The rearrangement joins TRBV3-1 (or the pseudogene TRBV3-2) to TRBJ1-1, with TRBD1 as a possible D gene (5 bases). The length of the CDR3 is 15 residues. Germline V lookup: CDR1 LGHDT, CDR2 YNNKEL (reference sequence). The V end lost 2 bases, the J end lost 1 base, and 11 bases lay between the germline ends.

The chain recombines TRBV5-1 with TRBJ1-3; D is possibly TRBD1 (5 bases). Trimming removed 0 bases from V and 0 bases from J, with 16 bases in between. Germline values: CDR1 SGHRS, CDR2 YFSETQ. This CDR3 contains 18 residues. The chain's CDR3 is CASSLAWDGTSSGNTIYF. As DNA, the CDR3 is TGCGCCAGCAGCTTGGCGTGGGACGGAACCTCCTCTGGAAACACCATATATTTT.

V is TRBV6-4 and J is TRBJ2-5; 7 positions match TRBD1. This CDR3 comprises 15 residues. Germline lookup yields CDR1 MRHNA and CDR2 SNTAGT. V gave up 11 bases and J gave up 0 bases; unmatched junction bases: 12. The CDR3 DNA follows: TGTGCCGTAGGGGAAGGGACAGACAACCAAGAGACCCAGTACTTC. Its protein product is CAVGEGTDNQETQYF.

The gene calls are TRBV3-1 (or the pseudogene TRBV3-2) and TRBJ1-1; unclear D gene. CDR3 size: 13 residues. Deletions cut 3 bases from V and 5 bases from J, with 10 bases between. Germline V gene data show CDR1 as LGHDT and CDR2 as YNNKEL (reference sequence). CDR3 in amino acids: CASSHWSPTEAFF. For the CDR3, the DNA is TGTGCCAGCAGCCATTGGTCCCCTACTGAAGCTTTCTTT.

This sequence joins TRBV18 and TRBJ1-1; weak D call: TRBD1 (5 bases). The V end lost 6 bases, the J end lost 1 base, and 15 bases lay between the germline ends. Germline V lookup: CDR1 KGHSH, CDR2 LQKENI. This CDR3 spans 15 amino acids. The CDR3 sequence is CASSLGTAGNTEAFF. Written as DNA, the CDR3 is TGTGCCAGCTCCCTCGGGACGGCTGGGAACACTGAAGCTTTCTTT.

V is TRBV11-2 and J is TRBJ1-4, with D uncertain. Germline V gives CDR1 SGHAT, CDR2 FQNNGV. The CDR3 sequence is 15 residues long. Trimming cost V 0 bases and J 5 bases, with 10 bases left between them. The CDR3 DNA follows: TGTGCCAGCAGCTTAGACCCGAACCCGAATGAAAAACTGTTTTTT. Protein product: CASSLDPNPNEKLFF.

The rearrangement links TRBV15 to TRBJ1-2; D not certain. The V gene lost 3 bases and the J gene lost 7 bases, with 15 bases spanning the gap. The germline gives CDR1 LNHNV, CDR2 YYDKDF (reference sequence). The CDR3 spans 14 residues. The CDR3 is CATSRSFLRTGYTF. The CDR3 bases are TGTGCCACCAGCAGGAGTTTCCTTAGGACTGGCTACACCTTC.

The CDR3 DNA sequence: TGCGCCAGCAGCTTGGGACGCCTGAATGAAAAACTGTTTTTT. Translating it yields CASSLGRLNEKLFF. This rearrangement joins TRBV5-1 to TRBJ1-4; no clear D. V lost 0 bases and J 5 bases, leaving 8 bases between the germline ends. Germline V gene sequence: CDR1 SGHRS, CDR2 YFSETQ. The CDR3 has 14 amino acids.

The V call is TRBV28, the J call TRBJ2-1; D not certain. Germline V gene lookup returns CDR1 MDHEN and CDR2 SYDVKM. The CDR3 sequence is 14 residues long. Trimming removed 7 bases at V and 0 bases at J, with 10 bases between. CDR3 DNA sequence: TGTGCCAGCAAGGCTCAGAGCTCCTACAATGAGCAGTTCTTC. Amino acids: CASKAQSSYNEQFF.

As DNA, the CDR3 is TGTGCCAGCAGCTTAGAGTGGGGGAGGGGGAACTATGGCTACACCTTC. As protein: CASSLEWGRGNYGYTF. The gene calls are TRBV7-2 and TRBJ1-2; D perhaps matches TRBD1 (6 bases). The CDR3 runs to 16 residues. The V and J ends lost 1 base and 2 bases respectively, with 14 bases between them. In germline, CDR1 is SGHTA, CDR2 FQGNSA. The complete variable domain, with remaining parts taken from reference TRBV7-2 and TRBJ1-2, reads GAGVSQSPSNKVTEKGKDVELRCDPISGHTALYWYRQSLGQGLEFLIYFQGNSAPDKSGLPSDRFSAERTGGSVSTLTIQRTQQEDSAVYLCASSLEWGRGNYGYTFGSGTRLTVV.

The gene calls are TRBV9 and TRBJ1-1; D is perhaps TRBD1 (5 bases). The germline V gene has CDR1 SGDLS and CDR2 YYNGEE. Deletions cut 3 bases from V and 5 bases from J, with 20 bases between. The CDR3 is 16 residues long. DNA for the CDR3: TGTGCCAGCAGCGCCGCTCAGGGAACGGTGGGAACTGAAGCTTTCTTT. Its protein product is CASSAAQGTVGTEAFF.

V usage is TRBV7-2 and J usage is TRBJ1-6; D is perhaps TRBD1 (5 bases). Germline assignment: CDR1 SGHTA and CDR2 FQGNSA. The V end was cut by 8 bases, the J end by 10 bases, with 18 bases between. The CDR3 runs 14 residues. The CDR3 nucleotides are TGTGCCAGCCCAGAGCCGGGGGTAGAATCACCCCTCCACTTT. Protein: CASPEPGVESPLHF. Filled out from reference TRBV7-2 and TRBJ1-6, the complete variable domain reads GAGVSQSPSNKVTEKGKDVELRCDPISGHTALYWYRQSLGQGLEFLIYFQGNSAPDKSGLPSDRFSAERTGGSVSTLTIQRTQQEDSAVYLCASPEPGVESPLHFGNGTRLTVT.

CDR3 protein: CATSRDPGGRTEAFF. CDR3 DNA sequence: TGTGCCACCAGCAGAGATCCAGGGGGAAGGACTGAAGCTTTCTTT. The chain couples TRBV15 to TRBJ1-1; 7 bases agree with TRBD1. The CDR3 contains 15 residues. Germline V gene data show CDR1 as LNHNV and CDR2 as YYDKDF (reference sequence). Trimming cost V 0 bases and J 5 bases; bases outside gene matches: 6.

The V gene is TRBV9, the J gene TRBJ2-5; D ambiguous. There are 15 residues in the CDR3. Per the germline V gene, CDR1 is SGDLS and CDR2 is YYNGEE. Trimming shortened V by 0 bases and J by 0 bases, and 9 bases separated the two germline ends. CDR3 sequence reads: CASSVGVRDQETQYF. The CDR3 DNA is TGTGCCAGCAGCGTAGGGGTGAGAGACCAAGAGACCCAGTACTTC.

V usage is TRBV25-1 and J usage is TRBJ1-6, with no clear D. Germline V CDR1 and CDR2: MGHDK, SYGVNS. The CDR3 sequence is 13 residues long. V shed 5 bases and J shed 7 bases, with 9 bases lying between them. The CDR3 bases are TGTGCCAGCAGTCCCTCTGGCAATTCACCCCTCCACTTT. Protein product: CASSPSGNSPLHF.